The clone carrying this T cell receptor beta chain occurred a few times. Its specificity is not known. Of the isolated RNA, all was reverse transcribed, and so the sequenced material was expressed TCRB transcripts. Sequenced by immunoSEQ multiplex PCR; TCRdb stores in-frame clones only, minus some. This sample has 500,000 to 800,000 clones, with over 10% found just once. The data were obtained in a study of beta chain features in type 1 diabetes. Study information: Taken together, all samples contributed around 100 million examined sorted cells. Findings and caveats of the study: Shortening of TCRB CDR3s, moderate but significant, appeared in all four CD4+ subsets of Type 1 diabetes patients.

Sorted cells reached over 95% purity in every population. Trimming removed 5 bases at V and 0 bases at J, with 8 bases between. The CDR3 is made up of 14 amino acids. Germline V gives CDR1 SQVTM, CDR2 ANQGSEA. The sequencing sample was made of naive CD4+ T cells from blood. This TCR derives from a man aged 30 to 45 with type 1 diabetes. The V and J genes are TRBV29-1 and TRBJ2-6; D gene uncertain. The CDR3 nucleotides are TGCAGCGTTTCAGGCAACTCTGGGGCCAACGTCCTGACTTTC. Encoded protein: CSVSGNSGANVLTF.